This record concerns one T cell receptor beta chain sequence. It was with 60 Vbeta and 13 Jbeta primers that the PCR ran. TCRdb's table, derived via immunoSEQ multiplex PCR, lists solely in-frame clones and lacks some. The sample has around 39,000 clones; the top ten hold just under 4%. This specimen comes from a study of cytomegalovirus exposure and HLA in healthy donors. The CDR3 length is 15 residues. With 2 bases removed from V and 7 bases from J, the gap between germline ends came to 15 bases. CDR1 MNHEY and CDR2 SVGAGI come from the germline V gene. This clonotype originated in a male donor in good health and CMV-seronegative. The chain joins TRBV6-5 to TRBJ2-4, with a weak D call TRBD1 (6 bases). Specimen: PBMCs. CDR3 region: CASSYDGQGSNIQYF. DNA for the CDR3: TGTGCCAGCAGTTACGATGGTCAGGGGTCGAACATTCAGTACTTC.